One and the same sample provided the 5 T cell receptor beta chains below, sequenced in a study of blood T cell repertoires in COVID-19. Libraries were prepared by immunoSEQ multiplex PCR; TCRdb keeps only in-frame clonotypes and omits some of them. The table includes 150,000 to 200,000 clones, 80% to 90% detected once. The sequencing input was peripheral blood. These receptors were obtained from a woman in her sixties or seventies with COVID-19, enrolled during active disease.

V is TRBV19 and J is TRBJ1-1; D is unclear. Deletions cut 2 bases from V and 8 bases from J, with 15 bases between. The CDR3 consists of 14 residues. Germline values: CDR1 LNHDA, CDR2 SQIVND (reference sequence). The CDR3 nucleotides are TGTGCCAGTAGTATAAGTCCAGGCCCTCCAGAAGCTTTCTTT. Residues: CASSISPGPPEAFF.

V gene TRBV18 combines with J gene TRBJ2-2; TRBD2 is a possible D gene (6 bases). The CDR3 contains 16 residues. Looked up from germline, CDR1 is KGHSH and CDR2 is LQKENI. V lost 3 bases and J 1 base, leaving 12 bases between the germline ends. The CDR3 loop reads CASSPFMRENTGELFF. CDR3 nucleotide sequence: TGTGCCAGCTCACCCTTTATGCGGGAGAACACCGGGGAGCTGTTTTTT.

The chain recombines TRBV7-2 with TRBJ2-1; 7 positions agree with TRBD2. CDR1 is SGHTA and CDR2 is FQGNSA in the germline V gene. Losses at the gene ends were 4 bases for V and 7 bases for J; bases not matched to a gene: 7. The CDR3 is made up of 14 amino acids. The CDR3 spells CASSSDFGGNEQFF. CDR3 bases: TGTGCCAGCAGCTCGGACTTCGGGGGGAATGAGCAGTTCTTC.

The genes are TRBV27 and TRBJ2-2, with 8 bases aligning to TRBD1. Germline loops: CDR1 MNHEY, CDR2 SMNVEV (reference sequence). This CDR3 has 16 residues. V lost 2 bases to trimming and J lost 4 bases; unmatched junction nucleotides: 6. The CDR3 reads CASSLRTGRGTGELFF. The DNA for the CDR3 is TGTGCCAGCAGTTTAAGGACAGGGAGAGGCACCGGGGAGCTGTTTTTT.

This sequence joins TRBV28 and TRBJ1-1, with D possibly being TRBD1 (6 bases). The CDR3 loop spans 16 amino acids. V lost 2 bases and J lost 1, with 14 bases in between. In germline, CDR1 is MDHEN, CDR2 SYDVKM. The CDR3 reads CASSLIRGARNTEAFF. CDR3 in DNA: TGTGCCAGCAGTTTAATCAGGGGCGCTAGGAACACTGAAGCTTTCTTT.